The count of the clone carrying this TCR beta chain is one. Its antigen is currently unknown. J gave up 7 bases and V 2 bases, and 11 bases lay outside the gene matches. CDR1 and CDR2 (germline): GTSNPN, SVGIG (reference sequence). The CDR3 contains 16 residues. The source of the sample is a study of a mutant IDH1 vaccine in newly diagnosed glioma. Study at large: Of the patients given treatment, around 60% were male and 37.5% were female, and a mean age of around 38 years was recorded. Patients were pretreated with radiotherapy, temozolomide, or both, mostly both.

General observations from the study: Top-clonotype changes in peripheral T cells seemed unrelated to pseudoprogression.

Time point described: week 35, safety follow-up. Each vaccine dose was 300 ug of mutant IDH1 20-mer peptide, with topical imiquimod. Patients underwent eight vaccinations, which took place in weeks 1, 3, 5, 7, 11, 15, 19 and 23. The method was immunoSEQ multiplex PCR; TCRdb's version includes in-frame clones alone and lacks a portion of them. Among more than 25,000 clones listed, roughly 80% were seen once. The source material was PBMCs, sampled from a glioma patient whose treatment included an IDH1 peptide vaccine. The chain combines TRBV30 with TRBJ1-6; 7 nucleotides agree with TRBD1. The sequence derives from a woman aged 25 to 39 with glioma. Some clones in this sample may be carry-over from other donors' samples. CDR3 sequence (DNA): TGTGCCTGGAGTCCAGGGGGGGGGATAAGAAATTCACCCCTCCACTTT. This gives the protein CAWSPGGGIRNSPLHF. The full variable domain, rest sourced from reference TRBV30 and TRBJ1-6, is SQTIHQWPATLVQPVGSPLSLECTVEGTSNPNLYWYRQAAGRGLQLLFYSVGIGQISSEVPQNLSASRPQDRQFILSSKKLLLSDSGFYLCAWSPGGGIRNSPLHFGNGTRLTVT.